This TCR beta chain was observed in a study of PD-1 blockade in classical Hodgkin lymphoma. Generated by immunoSEQ multiplex PCR, the TCRdb table keeps only in-frame clones and is missing some. Of some 4,000 clones in the sample, approximately 71% are singletons; the top ten hold approximately 9.5%. V was pared by 4 bases and J by 0 bases, with 8 bases of the junction left unmatched. The germline CDR1 and CDR2 sequences are SGHVS and FNYEAQ. The CDR3 consists of 17 residues. Every patient was affected by relapse after autologous stem cell transplantation, while exposure to brentuximab vedotin was not uniform.

This receptor was identified in a human donor with classical Hodgkin lymphoma. The specimen was peripheral blood mononuclear cells (PBMCs), collected before the second cycle of nivolumab. The chain combines TRBV7-6 with TRBJ2-1; 8 positions match TRBD1. For the CDR3, the DNA is TGTGCCAGCAGCTCCACTTGGACAGGGAGCTCCTACAATGAGCAGTTCTTC. Translated: CASSSTWTGSSYNEQFF.